This entry concerns a single TCR beta chain. This clone was observed a few times. The target of this receptor is not known. No much larger clone exists at a distance of one base, and base qualities are not known. The sample comes from a study of shared clonotypes between healthy human individuals (dated by TCRdb to 2020 to 2021). A note on the overall study: A few men and a couple of women, aged 18 to 49 years, made up the cohort. For each donor, CD4 naive and CD4 memory were each given three plates, CD8 naive was given two plates, and CD8 memory was given one plate. To estimate repertoire size and how much clonotype sharing occurs between individuals, the study deeply sequenced the blood TCR repertoires of roughly 5 healthy adults. Libraries were prepared and TCR repertoires were sequenced by different laboratories using diverse techniques, in order to increase sequencing depth and limit assay-specific biases. Each donor's leukapheresis produced roughly between roughly 0.85 and 10 billion PBMCs.

The donors were healthy, HIV-negative adults who had no recently reported acute infections or vaccinations. Every donor was a Caucasian adult residing in Nashville, Tennessee, USA. Magnetic negative selection was used to enrich CD4+ T cells, after which naive cells were positively selected on CD45RA and the negative fraction became the memory subset. Blood was obtained by leukapheresis, after which PBMCs were separated by Ficoll-Histopaque density gradient centrifugation and cryopreserved in liquid nitrogen vapor phase. Analytical flow cytometry was used to check the purity and quantity of each magnetically sorted T cell population. Genomic DNA was isolated from every sorted fraction and measured by UV absorbance on a Nanodrop 2000c. The CDR3 holds 14 amino acids from the cysteine to the phenylalanine. Only the CDR3 part of the read is kept: 42 bases, read in frame from the first base. The germline V gene provides CDR1 SGHTS and CDR2 YDEGEE. The junction shows trimming of 4 bases on V and 2 bases on J, plus 10 bases between the germline ends.

Using the deep immunoSEQ assay, TCR CDR3 regions were amplified from genomic DNA by multiplex PCR. Extracted genomic DNA from each cell subset was distributed evenly across all wells of several immunoSEQ 96-well plates, and each plate was treated as a replicate. For sorted subsets, approximately 200 ng of genomic DNA, equivalent to some 30,000 T cell genomes, went into each replicate PCR. Purified libraries were measured with a Qubit 3.0 fluorometer, size-checked on a Bioanalyzer 2100, and measured again with the KAPA Library Quantification kit. A separate single-read 150-cycle Illumina NextSeq 550 flow cell was used to sequence each immunoSEQ 96-well plate. In the original analysis: The immunoSEQ output contained only junctional sequences without quality scores, so filtering could not match that applied to full-length reads. To assign V/J genes and CDR3, sequences were annotated using PyIR, a Python wrapper for IgBLAST v1.9, with IMGT germline references. Reads with weak V/J assignments (E-value above 1e-6), missing CDR3, stop codons, out-of-frame junctions, or ambiguous translated residues were removed. V3J clonotypes were defined as sequences sharing an identical inferred V gene, J gene, and CDR3 amino acid sequence. The percentage overlap between two repertoires was calculated by dividing the number of shared unique clonotypes by the size of the smaller repertoire. Three approaches were used to assess repertoire richness: RTK rarefaction, the Chao1 estimator, and Recon v2.1 estimates of unobserved clonotypes. Generation probabilities were computed with OLGA for all TCRbeta clonotypes obtained by the gDNA method from a handful of donors. Drawn from immuneACCESS, this table holds only the in-frame rearrangements with V and J called that TCRdb kept. Clones are partly lost; checked studies trace under half to an unresolved V gene and leave the rest unexplained. V, J and clone size are taken as reported in that table, and D and trimming were inferred from the DNA itself. The sample records about 1 million clones, more than 65% of which are singletons. The ten largest make up roughly 1.5% of the sample.

Overall results and qualifications from the work: Compared with non-shared clonotypes, the clonotypes found in all four sorted-subset donors had higher generation probabilities. Based on pairwise subsampling, the degree of clonotype sharing among donors was expected to be affected by sequencing depth. Even with the large sequencing depth, rarefaction of the sorted-subset datasets indicated that sequencing was incomplete. Naive subsets generally had larger estimated clonotype richness than memory subsets. Because the study included only a small number of donors, the genetic and exposure-history diversity represented was limited. Sampling was restricted to blood, and TCR repertoires in tissue are likely to differ from TCR repertoires in blood. When a handful of donors were compared, the shared fraction of clonotypes was 5% to 6.5% for naive CD4, approximately 3.3% for naive CD8, 2.3% for memory CD4, and around 0.37% for memory CD8.

The sample comprised memory CD4+ T cells sorted from blood. The label giving this sample's cell subset or site can be read as: CD45RA-negative fraction. The chain links TRBV5-8 with TRBJ1-5; TRBD1 might be the D gene, on 5 matching bases. The TCR was taken from a man in his late teens or twenties in good health. DNA sequence: TGTGCCAGCAGCAAAGGGACGGGCAATCAGCCCCAGCATTTT. Its translation reads: CASSKGTGNQPQHF.